This entry lists 25 T cell receptor beta chains sequenced from one sample in a study of T cells in Graves' hyperthyroidism and ophthalmopathy. TCR beta CDR3 region amplification was performed from RNA transcripts. HTBI primers drove first-round RT-PCR of the TCR CDR3. A single record per CDR3 protein comes from TCRdb applying MiXCR to the multiplex PCR reads. This repertoire shows nearly 600,000 distinct CDR3 sequences, 13% to 15% found once; its top ten account for about 7%. The sequencing sample was made of blood. The source is a woman under 30 with Graves' ophthalmopathy.

V usage is TRBV18 and J usage is TRBJ2-1; 7 nucleotides match TRBD2. Germline V gene sequence: CDR1 KGHSH, CDR2 LQKENI. V was pared by 2 bases and J by 5 bases, with 6 bases of the junction left unmatched. The CDR3 length is 15 residues. The CDR3 reads CASSPVSGGNNEQFF. The CDR3, as DNA: TGTGCCAGCTCACCAGTTTCGGGGGGAAACAATGAGCAGTTCTTC.

This clonotype occurred many times. The rearrangement links TRBV6-5 to TRBJ2-7; TRBD2 is a possible D gene (5 bases). Trimming shortened V by 2 bases and J by 4 bases, and 15 bases separated the two germline ends. The CDR3 contains 15 residues. The germline V gene encodes CDR1 MNHEY and CDR2 SVGAGI. In nucleotides, the CDR3 is TGTGCCAGCAGTTACGGGGTAAGGGAGACTTACGAGCAGTACTTC. This sequence encodes CASSYGVRETYEQYF.

There are many counts of this clonotype. This rearrangement joins TRBV6-2 or TRBV6-3 to TRBJ2-1; D remains ambiguous. The germline gives CDR1 MNHEY, CDR2 SVGEGT. V lost 5 bases to trimming and J lost 8 bases, with 10 bases between them. The CDR3 totals 12 residues. CDR3 protein: CASSPSYHEQFF. In nucleotides, the CDR3 is TGTGCCAGCAGTCCCTCGTATCATGAGCAGTTCTTC.

This clonotype was recorded a few times. The chain recombines TRBV5-6 with TRBJ2-4; D not resolved. Trimming stripped 3 bases from V and 1 base from J, with 14 bases between. CDR1 and CDR2 from the germline V gene are SGHDT and YYEEEE. The CDR3 sequence is 16 residues long. As DNA, the CDR3 is TGTGCCAGCAGCTCCCCCGCCTGGCTCGCCAAAAACATTCAGTACTTC. Encoded protein: CASSSPAWLAKNIQYF. The full variable domain, its missing parts supplied by reference TRBV5-6 and TRBJ2-4, is DAGVTQSPTHLIKTRGQQVTLRCSPKSGHDTVSWYQQALGQGPQFIFQYYEEEERQRGNFPDRFSGHQFPNYSSELNVNALLLGDSALYLCASSSPAWLAKNIQYFGAGTRLSVL.

This clonotype appeared many times. The chain joins TRBV10-3 to TRBJ2-5, with 9 bases that match TRBD2. Germline trimming cut 4 bases from V and 5 bases from J; bases unmatched to any gene: 8. The CDR3 has 15 amino acids. Germline CDR1 reads ENHRY; CDR2 reads SYGVKD. Here the CDR3 reads CAISGGLAGLETQYF. The CDR3 DNA follows: TGTGCCATCAGTGGGGGACTAGCTGGTTTGGAGACCCAGTACTTC.

V gene TRBV14 combines with J gene TRBJ2-1; D is possibly TRBD1 (6 bases). This CDR3 region has 16 residues. Trimming pared 2 bases from V and 3 bases from J, leaving 14 bases between. Germline lookup yields CDR1 SGHDN and CDR2 FVKESK. The CDR3 is CASSQLMGAVYNEQFF. The DNA of the CDR3 is TGTGCCAGCAGCCAACTCATGGGGGCGGTCTACAATGAGCAGTTCTTC.

This clonotype was recorded many times. CDR3 region: CATLTGTPGSYEQYF. The DNA for the CDR3 is TGTGCCACCTTAACCGGGACACCCGGCTCCTACGAGCAGTACTTC. The chain links TRBV6-2 or TRBV6-3 to TRBJ2-7; TRBD1 is a possible D gene (6 bases). V dropped 10 bases and J dropped 0 bases, with 19 bases sitting between them. The CDR3 spans 15 residues. The germline V gene has CDR1 MNHEY and CDR2 SVGEGT.

There are many counts of this clonotype. The gene calls are TRBV9 and TRBJ1-2; TRBD1 aligns across 8 bases. The CDR3 sequence is 16 residues long. The V gene's germline CDR1 is SGDLS and CDR2 YYNGEE. V lost 3 bases, J lost 3 bases, and 10 bases stayed unmatched. This CDR3 is CASSAIGQGADYGYTF. CDR3 nucleotides: TGTGCCAGCAGCGCAATCGGTCAGGGGGCGGACTATGGCTACACCTTC.

The rearrangement joins TRBV9 to TRBJ2-3, with 9 positions matching TRBD1. Germline lookup yields CDR1 SGDLS and CDR2 YYNGEE. CDR3 size: 16 residues. The V segment lost 0 bases and the J segment 3 bases; nucleotides outside the gene matches: 5. The CDR3 loop is CASSVGVTGGTDTQYF. In DNA form, the CDR3 reads TGTGCCAGCAGCGTAGGTGTGACAGGGGGGACAGATACGCAGTATTTT.

This clonotype was picked up many times. The chain has TRBV6-6 and TRBJ1-2; no reliable D call. Per germline, CDR1 MNHNY and CDR2 SVGAGI (reference sequence). V was trimmed by 0 bases and J by 8 bases, leaving 10 bases between them. The CDR3 loop spans 13 amino acids. DNA for the CDR3: TGTGCCAGCAGTTACTCGATCGGATTCGGCTACACCTTC. This gives the protein CASSYSIGFGYTF.

This clonotype was counted ten times or more. V gene TRBV12-3 or TRBV12-4 combines with J gene TRBJ2-7; 8 positions match TRBD2. CDR3 size: 15 residues. Losses at the gene ends were 6 bases for V and 3 bases for J; bases not matched to a gene: 10. The CDR3 sequence: CASSRKIAGLYEQYF. The CDR3 nucleotides read TGTGCCAGCAGCCGCAAAATAGCGGGACTCTACGAGCAGTACTTC.

This clonotype came up many times. The chain employs TRBV2 and TRBJ1-1; weak D call: TRBD1 (6 bases). CDR1 is SNHLY and CDR2 is FYNNEI in the germline V gene. V lost 7 bases and J 3 bases, leaving 15 bases between the germline ends. The CDR3 is made up of 14 amino acids. CDR3 sequence reads: CASNPTGMDTEAFF. Here the CDR3 DNA reads TGTGCCAGCAACCCCACAGGGATGGACACTGAAGCTTTCTTT. Based on the CDR3 plus reference TRBV2 and TRBJ1-1, the full variable domain is EPEVTQTPSHQVTQMGQEVILRCVPISNHLYFYWYRQILGQKVEFLVSFYNNEISEKSEIFDDQFSVERPDGSNFTLKIRSTKLEDSAMYFCASNPTGMDTEAFFGQGTRLTVV.

Comments on this clonotype: A much more abundant neighbour one base away suggests this may be a read error. In this CDR3 the conserved last residue, phenylalanine or tryptophan, is missing, so a read error is likely. The J gene is TRBJ2-1, the V gene TRBV12-5; tentative D call: TRBD2 (6 bases). CDR3 size: 16 residues. V lost 4 bases, J lost 4 bases, and 17 bases lay in between. Germline-derived CDR1 and CDR2 are LGHNT and FRNRAP. The CDR3, as DNA: TGTGCTAGTGGTTCCGAGCGCGGACTAAATTACAATGAGCAGTTCTAC. This gives the protein CASGSERGLNYNEQFY.

The chain employs TRBV7-4 and TRBJ1-5; D gene ambiguous. Deletions cut 5 bases from V and 1 base from J, with 15 bases between. The CDR3 consists of 16 residues. Per germline, CDR1 SGHVT and CDR2 SQSDAQ. DNA of the CDR3: TGTGCCAGCAGCCTTGGACGGAAATGGAGCAATCAGCCCCAGCATTTT. Translating gives CASSLGRKWSNQPQHF.

The V call is TRBV3-1, the J call TRBJ2-3; 8 bases map to TRBD2. The V and J ends lost 8 bases and 5 bases, in that order; junction bases with no gene match: 15. The CDR3 has 16 amino acids. CDR1 and CDR2 from the germline V gene are LGHDT and YNNKEL (reference sequence). The CDR3 DNA is TGTGCCAGCCGCGGGGAGGCGGGAGGCCGGCAAGATACGCAGTATTTT. Protein product: CASRGEAGGRQDTQYF.

This clonotype was picked up a small number of times. The chain joins TRBV5-5 to TRBJ2-5; 14 bases fit TRBD2. Germline lookup yields CDR1 SGHKS and CDR2 YYEKEE (reference sequence). This CDR3 is built from 17 residues. The ends lost 4 bases at V and 4 bases at J; junction bases unmatched: 9. The CDR3, as DNA: TGTGCCAGCAGCACGGGACTAGCGGGAGACTGGGGAGAGACCCAGTACTTC. Translating it yields CASSTGLAGDWGETQYF.

This chain connects TRBV20-1 to TRBJ2-1; the match to TRBD2 covers 9 bases. V was clipped by 6 bases and J by 7 bases; unmatched bases: 16. From germline, CDR1 is DFQATT and CDR2 SNEGSKA (reference sequence). The CDR3 loop spans 16 amino acids. The DNA of the CDR3 is TGCAGTGCCCCAGAGGTAGCGGGAGCCGCCGTAAATGAGCAGTTCTTC. Translation: CSAPEVAGAAVNEQFF.

This clonotype turned up a few times. The V and J genes are TRBV4-2 and TRBJ1-6, with a weak D call TRBD1 (5 bases). The germline V gene encodes CDR1 LGHNA and CDR2 YNFKEQ. Trimming left V 1 base short and J 2 bases short, with 9 bases between. CDR3 length equals 16 residues. The CDR3 is CASSQGQGAYNSPLHF. The CDR3 DNA reads as TGTGCCAGCAGCCAAGGCCAGGGAGCCTATAATTCACCCCTCCACTTT.

This clonotype was seen at least ten times. At one of its ends the junction is not consistent with the germline gene, which may arise from a read error. This chain joins TRBV7-3 and TRBJ2-3; D not certain. The CDR3 contains 11 residues. CDR1 SGHTA and CDR2 FQGTGA come from the germline V gene. The CDR3 DNA follows: TGTGCCAGCGGCTTATCAGATACGCAGTATTTT. The encoded protein is CASGLSDTQYF. Full variable domain (outside the CDR3, taken from reference TRBV7-3 and TRBJ2-3): GAGVSQTPSNKVTEKGKYVELRCDPISGHTALYWYRQSLGQGPEFLIYFQGTGAADDSGLPNDRFFAVRPEGSVSTLKIQRTERGDSAVYLCASGLSDTQYFGPGTRLTVL.

This clonotype was seen many times. The CDR3 sequence: CASSLYGSSYNEQFF. CDR3 bases: TGTGCCAGCAGCTTATACGGCAGCTCCTACAATGAGCAGTTCTTC. The chain is built from TRBV13 and TRBJ2-1; no definite D call. V shed 2 bases and J shed 0 bases, with 8 bases lying between them. Per the germline V gene, CDR1 is PRHDT and CDR2 is FYEKMQ (reference sequence). The CDR3 is made up of 15 amino acids.

The gene calls are TRBV11-3 and TRBJ2-1, with 11 nucleotides matching TRBD2. Trimming took 4 bases from V and 4 from J; bases not matched to a gene: 12. The CDR3 totals 18 residues. The V gene's germline CDR1 is SGHNT and CDR2 YENEEA. The CDR3 DNA reads as TGTGCCAGCAGCTCCCTTGGTCTAGCGGGAGGTACGTACAATGAGCAGTTCTTC. As protein: CASSSLGLAGGTYNEQFF. The full variable domain, rest sourced from reference TRBV11-3 and TRBJ2-1, is EAGVVQSPRYKIIEKKQPVAFWCNPISGHNTLYWYLQNLGQGPELLIRYENEEAVDDSQLPKDRFSAERLKGVDSTLKIQPAELGDSAVYLCASSSLGLAGGTYNEQFFGPGTRLTVL.

This clonotype was observed at least ten times. This chain uses TRBV12-3 or TRBV12-4 with TRBJ2-7; D is unresolved. CDR3 length: 14 amino acids. Trimming left V 4 bases short and J 0 bases short, with 10 bases between. CDR3 residues: CASSSTESSYEQYF. The CDR3 DNA reads as TGTGCCAGCAGTTCCACAGAGAGCTCCTACGAGCAGTACTTC.

At least ten counts were recorded for this clonotype. The rearrangement joins TRBV12-3 or TRBV12-4 to TRBJ2-5; 9 bases match TRBD1. The CDR3 is made up of 14 amino acids. V trimming: 6 bases; J trimming: 2 bases; junction bases outside the gene matches: 4. The DNA of the CDR3 is TGTGCCAGCAGGCGGGGGACAGGGCAAGAGACCCAGTACTTC. Its protein product is CASRRGTGQETQYF.

The gene calls are TRBV4-1 and TRBJ1-1; D not resolved. V dropped 0 bases and J dropped 0 bases, with 8 bases sitting between them. The CDR3 sequence is 15 residues long. In germline, CDR1 is MGHRA, CDR2 YSYEKL. The CDR3 sequence: CASSQETGMNTEAFF. DNA of the CDR3: TGCGCCAGCAGCCAAGAGACGGGGATGAACACTGAAGCTTTCTTT.

V is TRBV7-3 and J is TRBJ1-1; D remains unclear. The CDR3 is made up of 14 amino acids. V was shortened by 5 bases and J by 5 bases, with 15 bases between the two germline ends. Germline CDR1 and CDR2: SGHTA and FQGTGA. This CDR3 is CASSVPGFNTEAFF. CDR3 bases: TGTGCCAGCAGCGTCCCCGGGTTTAATACTGAAGCTTTCTTT. Looking up the rest from reference TRBV7-3 and TRBJ1-1 gives the full variable domain: GAGVSQTPSNKVTEKGKYVELRCDPISGHTALYWYRQSLGQGPEFLIYFQGTGAADDSGLPNDRFFAVRPEGSVSTLKIQRTERGDSAVYLCASSVPGFNTEAFFGQGTRLTVV.